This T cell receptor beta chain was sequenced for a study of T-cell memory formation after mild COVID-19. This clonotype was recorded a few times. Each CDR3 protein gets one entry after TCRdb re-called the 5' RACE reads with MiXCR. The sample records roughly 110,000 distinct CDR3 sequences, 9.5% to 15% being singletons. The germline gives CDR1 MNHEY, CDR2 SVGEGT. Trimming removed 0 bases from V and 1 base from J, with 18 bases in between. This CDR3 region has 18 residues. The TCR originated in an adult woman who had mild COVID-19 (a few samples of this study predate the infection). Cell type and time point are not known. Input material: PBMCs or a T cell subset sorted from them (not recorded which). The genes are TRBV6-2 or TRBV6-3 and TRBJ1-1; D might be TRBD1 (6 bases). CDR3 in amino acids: CASSYSTSGQPKNTEAFF. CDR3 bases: TGTGCCAGCAGTTACTCGACCTCAGGACAGCCCAAGAACACTGAAGCTTTCTTT.